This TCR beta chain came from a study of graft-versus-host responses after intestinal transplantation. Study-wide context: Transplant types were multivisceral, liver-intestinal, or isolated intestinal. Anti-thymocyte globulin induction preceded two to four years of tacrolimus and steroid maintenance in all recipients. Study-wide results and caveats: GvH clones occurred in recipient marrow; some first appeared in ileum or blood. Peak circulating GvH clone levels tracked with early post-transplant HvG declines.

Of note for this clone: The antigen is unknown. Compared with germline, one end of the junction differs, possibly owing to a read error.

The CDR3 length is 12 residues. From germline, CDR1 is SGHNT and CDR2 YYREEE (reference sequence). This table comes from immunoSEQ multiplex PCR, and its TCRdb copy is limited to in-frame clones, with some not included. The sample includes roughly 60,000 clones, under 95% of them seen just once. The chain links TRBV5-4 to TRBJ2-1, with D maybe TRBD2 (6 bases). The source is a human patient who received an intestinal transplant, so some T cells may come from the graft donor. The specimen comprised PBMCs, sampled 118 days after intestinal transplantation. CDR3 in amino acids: CASSLGLAAPVF. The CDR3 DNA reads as TGTGCCAGCAGCTTGGGGTTAGCGGCCCCCGTCTTC.